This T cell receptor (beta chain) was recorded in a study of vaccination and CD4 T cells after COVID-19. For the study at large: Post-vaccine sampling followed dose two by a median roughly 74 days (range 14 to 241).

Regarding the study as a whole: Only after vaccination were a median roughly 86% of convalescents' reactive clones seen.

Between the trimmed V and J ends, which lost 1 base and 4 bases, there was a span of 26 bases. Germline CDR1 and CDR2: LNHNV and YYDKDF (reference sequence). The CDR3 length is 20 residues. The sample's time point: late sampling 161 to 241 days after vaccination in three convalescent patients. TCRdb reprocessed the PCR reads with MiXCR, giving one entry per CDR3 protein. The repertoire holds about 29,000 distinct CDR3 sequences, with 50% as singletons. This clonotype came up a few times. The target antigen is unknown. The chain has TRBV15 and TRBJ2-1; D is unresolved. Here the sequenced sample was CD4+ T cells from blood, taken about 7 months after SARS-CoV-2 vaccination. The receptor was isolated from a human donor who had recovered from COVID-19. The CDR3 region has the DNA TGTGCCACCAGCAGAGTCCGGTCTCATAAGGGAAGTAATCCGTACAATGAGCAGTTCTTC. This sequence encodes CATSRVRSHKGSNPYNEQFF. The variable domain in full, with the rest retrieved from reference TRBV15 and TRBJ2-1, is DAMVIQNPRYQVTQFGKPVTLSCSQTLNHNVMYWYQQKSSQAPKLLFHYYDKDFNNEADTPDNFQSRRPNTSFCFLDIRSPGLGDTAMYLCATSRVRSHKGSNPYNEQFFGPGTRLTVL.